This T cell receptor beta chain came from a study of identifying expanded T cells in peripheral blood. Profiling relied on immunoSEQ multiplex PCR, and the TCRdb table lists in-frame clones only, not all of them. The top ten clones hold over 2.5% of a sample with around 76,000 clones, under 90% of them seen once. The CDR3 is 15 residues long. The V and J ends lost 0 bases and 3 bases, in that order; junction bases with no gene match: 3. Germline V lookup: CDR1 MNHNY, CDR2 SVGAGI (reference sequence). V and J are TRBV6-6 and TRBJ1-1, with 8 bases that match TRBD1. The receptor was derived from a person aged 18 to 75 in good health. Sequencing input: blood. In DNA, the CDR3 is TGTGCCAGCAGTTACTCGCGACAGGGGTACACTGAAGCTTTCTTT. Amino acid sequence: CASSYSRQGYTEAFF.